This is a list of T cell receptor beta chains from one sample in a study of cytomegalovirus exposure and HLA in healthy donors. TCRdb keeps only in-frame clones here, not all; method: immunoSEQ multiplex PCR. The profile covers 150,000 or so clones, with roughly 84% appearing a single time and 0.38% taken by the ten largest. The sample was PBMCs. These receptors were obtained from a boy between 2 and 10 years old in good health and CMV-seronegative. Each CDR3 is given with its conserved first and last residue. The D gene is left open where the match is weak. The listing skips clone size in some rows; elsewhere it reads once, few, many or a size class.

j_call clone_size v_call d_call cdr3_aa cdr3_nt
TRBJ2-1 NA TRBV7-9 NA CASSLDGKIEQFF TGTGCCAGCAGCTTAGACGGGAAGATCGAGCAGTTCTTC
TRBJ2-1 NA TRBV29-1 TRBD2 CSAEVGLAGGPQFF TGCAGCGCCGAAGTCGGACTAGCGGGAGGGCCGCAGTTCTTC
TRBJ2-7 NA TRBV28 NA CASSLALYEQYF TGTGCCAGCAGTTTAGCGCTCTACGAGCAGTACTTC
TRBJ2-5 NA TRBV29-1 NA CSVEGDQETQYF TGCAGCGTGGAAGGCGATCAAGAGACCCAGTACTTC
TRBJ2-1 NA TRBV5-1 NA CASTVGGEQFF TGCGCCAGCACGGTAGGCGGCGAGCAGTTCTTC
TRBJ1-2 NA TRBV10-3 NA CAIRQTSGRFDYGYTF TGTGCCATCCGGCAAACCTCAGGGCGATTCGACTATGGCTACACCTTC
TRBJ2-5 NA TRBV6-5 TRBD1 CASRSTGAKTQYF TGTGCCAGCAGGTCGACAGGGGCAAAGACCCAGTACTTC
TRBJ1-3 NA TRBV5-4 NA CASSLGTGQFGNTIYF TGTGCCAGCAGCTTGGGAACAGGGCAGTTTGGAAACACCATATATTTT
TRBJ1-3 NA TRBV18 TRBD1 CASSPTGDRSFSGNTIYF TGTGCCAGCTCACCAACTGGGGACAGGTCTTTCTCTGGAAACACCATATATTTT
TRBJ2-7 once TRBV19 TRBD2 CASSIGSSGYEQYF TGTGCCAGTAGTATTGGGTCTAGCGGCTACGAGCAGTACTTC
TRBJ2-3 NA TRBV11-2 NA CASSSPGSLADTQYF TGTGCCAGCAGCTCTCCCGGGAGTTTGGCAGATACGCAGTATTTT
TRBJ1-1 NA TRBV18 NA CASSPRSDTEAFF TGTGCCAGCTCACCACGGTCGGACACTGAAGCTTTCTTT
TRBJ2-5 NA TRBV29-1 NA CSGRGSGDKEETQYF TGCAGCGGAAGAGGCTCCGGGGACAAGGAAGAGACCCAGTACTTC
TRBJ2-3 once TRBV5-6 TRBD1 CASSPGQGTDTQYF TGTGCCAGCAGCCCGGGACAGGGCACAGATACGCAGTATTTT
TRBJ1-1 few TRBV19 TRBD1 CASSRQGTEAFF TGTGCCAGTAGTAGACAGGGGACTGAAGCTTTCTTT
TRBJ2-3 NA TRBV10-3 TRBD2 CAISEMAGGPADTQYF TGTGCCATCAGTGAGATGGCGGGAGGGCCAGCAGATACGCAGTATTTT
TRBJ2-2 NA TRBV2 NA CASSEMPSGTGELFF TGTGCCAGCAGTGAAATGCCCTCCGGGACCGGGGAGCTGTTTTTT
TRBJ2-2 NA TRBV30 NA CAWRAGQNTGELFF TGTGCCTGGAGGGCTGGACAGAACACCGGGGAGCTGTTTTTT
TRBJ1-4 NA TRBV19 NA CASSSSEASNEKLFF TGTGCCAGTAGTTCCTCCGAGGCTTCTAATGAAAAACTGTTTTTT
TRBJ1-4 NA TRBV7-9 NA CASSQQRIGSEKLFF TGTGCCAGCAGCCAGCAAAGAATAGGGAGTGAAAAACTGTTTTTT
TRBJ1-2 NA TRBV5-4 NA CASSLSPPSGYTF TGTGCCAGCAGCTTATCACCCCCAAGCGGCTACACCTTC
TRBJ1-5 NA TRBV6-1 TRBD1 CASIQQGADQPQHF TGTGCCAGCATCCAACAGGGGGCAGATCAGCCCCAGCATTTT
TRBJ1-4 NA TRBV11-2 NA CASSLDMGGEKLFF TGTGCCAGCAGCTTAGATATGGGAGGGGAAAAACTGTTTTTT
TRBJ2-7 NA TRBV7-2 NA CASSYFSGVTYEQYF TGTGCCAGCAGCTACTTTTCGGGTGTGACCTACGAGCAGTACTTC
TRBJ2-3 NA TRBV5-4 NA CASSSTSFSTDTQYF TGTGCCAGCAGCTCAACTAGCTTTAGCACAGATACGCAGTATTTT
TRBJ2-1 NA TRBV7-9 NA CASSTPTGGIYYNEQFF TGTGCCAGCAGCACCCCGACTGGGGGGATCTACTACAATGAGCAGTTCTTC
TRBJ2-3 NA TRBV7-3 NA CASSPGQSTDTQYF TGTGCCAGCAGTCCCGGACAGAGCACAGATACGCAGTATTTT
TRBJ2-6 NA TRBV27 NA CASSLFRSGANVLTF TGTGCCAGCAGTTTATTCCGCTCTGGGGCCAACGTCCTGACTTTC
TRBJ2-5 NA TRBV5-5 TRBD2 CASSFGGRGARETQYF TGTGCCAGCAGCTTCGGGGGGAGGGGCGCGAGGGAGACCCAGTACTTC
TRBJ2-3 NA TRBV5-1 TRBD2 CASSLGLAGSTDTQYF TGCGCCAGCAGCTTGGGACTAGCGGGGTCCACAGATACGCAGTATTTT
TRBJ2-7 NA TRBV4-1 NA CASSQGGQWLKEEQYF TGCGCCAGCAGCCAAGGTGGACAGTGGCTGAAGGAAGAGCAGTACTTC
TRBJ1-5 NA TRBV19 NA CASSIERSAGPVNQPQHF TGTGCCAGTAGTATAGAAAGGTCGGCAGGGCCCGTGAATCAGCCCCAGCATTTT
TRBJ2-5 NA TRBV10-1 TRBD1 CASSGDRGQETQYF TGCGCCAGCAGTGGGGACAGGGGACAAGAGACCCAGTACTTC
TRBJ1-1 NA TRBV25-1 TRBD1 CASSDTQGANTEAFF TGTGCCAGCAGTGATACACAGGGGGCGAACACTGAAGCTTTCTTT
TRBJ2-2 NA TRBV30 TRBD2 CAWGDYPNTGELFF TGTGCCTGGGGGGACTACCCGAACACCGGGGAGCTGTTTTTT
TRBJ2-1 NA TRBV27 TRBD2 CASSLYWSSGSSYNEQFF TGTGCCAGCAGTTTATACTGGTCTAGCGGTAGCTCCTACAATGAGCAGTTCTTC
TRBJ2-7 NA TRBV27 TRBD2 CASSSLTSGSLDEQYF TGTGCCAGCAGCTCCCTTACTAGCGGGAGTCTCGACGAGCAGTACTTC
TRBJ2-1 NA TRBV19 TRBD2 CASSIVAGEHNEQFF TGTGCCAGTAGTATCGTCGCGGGAGAACACAATGAGCAGTTCTTC
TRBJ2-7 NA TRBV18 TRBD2 CASSPDLGTSDEQYF TGTGCCAGCTCACCCGACCTCGGGACTAGCGACGAGCAGTACTTC
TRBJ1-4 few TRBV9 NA CASSTGLANEKLFF TGTGCCAGCAGTACAGGGCTGGCTAATGAAAAACTGTTTTTT